One and the same sample provided the 2 T cell receptor beta chains below, sequenced in a study of T cell clonality in common variable immunodeficiency (dated by TCRdb to between 2015 and 2016). Libraries were constructed by the immunoSEQ multiplex PCR assay. In its TCRdb copy, this immuneACCESS table keeps in-frame sequences only and misses some clones. Where compared with another copy, unresolved V genes explain less than half of these, and the others have no known cause. For this sample, fewer than 75,000 clones are listed, none of them singletons. The ten top clones hold roughly 1.6% of the sample. Source material: peripheral blood mononuclear cells. All receptors come from a person aged 18 to 75 in good health.

This clone occurred many times. The read terminates 3 residues before the CDR3 end, so the remaining end is supplied by the germline J gene. The chain has TRBV5-1 and TRBJ1-1, with 7 nucleotides matching TRBD1. The CDR3 has 16 amino acids. In germline, CDR1 is SGHRS, CDR2 YFSETQ. The J segment lost 1 base and the V segment lost 0 bases, leaving 6 bases of the junction unmatched. The CDR3 DNA, read in part, is TGCGCCAGCAGCTTGGCTTTAGGGGGCCAGAACACTGAA. Translation: CASSLALGGQNTE. The whole CDR3 sequence reads CASSLALGGQNTEAFF.

Remarks on this clone: With the read ending 3 residues before the CDR3 end, the germline J gene is used to fill in that end. The chain employs TRBV5-1 and TRBJ1-3; tentative D call: TRBD1 (5 bases). This CDR3 is 16 amino acids long. Germline V gives CDR1 SGHRS, CDR2 YFSETQ. V was clipped by 0 bases and J by 4 bases, with 14 bases between them. Here the CDR3 reads CASSLVTGTPGNTIYF. The DNA read from the CDR3 is TGCGCCAGCAGCTTGGTTACAGGTACGCCAGGAAACACC.